This TCR beta chain was found in a study of blood T cell repertoires in COVID-19. Profiled with immunoSEQ multiplex PCR; TCRdb holds only in-frame clones, not every one. The sample shows fewer than 350,000 clones, approximately 86% of them seen only once. The CDR3 extends over 14 amino acids. Germline loops: CDR1 SNHLY, CDR2 FYNNEI. V was shortened by 6 bases and J by 3 bases, with 11 bases between the two germline ends. This TCR came from a woman in her 30s who had recovered from COVID-19. The genes are TRBV2 and TRBJ1-4; D unclear. The sample taken for sequencing was PBMCs or T cells enriched from blood (not recorded which). The CDR3 coding sequence is TGTGCCAGCAGCGCAGAGAGGTCTAATGAAAAACTGTTTTTT. This sequence encodes CASSAERSNEKLFF.